The T cell receptor beta chain under discussion was sequenced for a study of a mutant IDH1 vaccine in newly diagnosed glioma. Germline lookup yields CDR1 SGDLS and CDR2 YYNGEE. The CDR3 runs 13 residues. The ends lost 4 bases at V and 4 bases at J; junction bases unmatched: 3. This clone was recorded only once. Its antigen is as yet unknown. Sequencing used immunoSEQ multiplex PCR; TCRdb keeps in-frame clones, though not all of them. The sample yields some 42,000 clones, under 80% seen once. Described time point: week 23, last vaccination. It was 300 ug of mutant IDH1 20-mer peptide that made up each vaccine dose, given with topical imiquimod.

The TCR comes from a man aged 45 to 65 with glioma. V and J are TRBV9 and TRBJ1-1, with TRBD1 matching 8 bases. Sample: PBMCs, taken from a glioma patient whose treatment included an IDH1 peptide vaccine. The CDR3 DNA follows: TGTGCCAGCAGCTTGGACAGGGCCACTGAAGCTTTCTTT. Translated, it gives CASSLDRATEAFF.